One and the same sample provided the 19 T cell receptor beta chains below, sequenced in a study of long-term antiretroviral therapy in people with HIV. Survey level was the resolution at which the v3.0 immunoSEQ assay ran. The method was immunoSEQ multiplex PCR; TCRdb's version includes in-frame clones alone and lacks a portion of them. The table records around 32,000 clones, approximately 90% of them present only once. The sample here was unsorted PBMCs, taken 3.2 years before starting antiretroviral therapy. The receptors were gathered from a man aged 50-59 years with HIV.

The chain has TRBV28 and TRBJ1-2; 8 nucleotides agree with TRBD1. Trimming at V came to 5 bases and at J to 3 bases, leaving 11 bases not matched to a gene. The germline gives CDR1 MDHEN, CDR2 SYDVKM. This CDR3 contains 16 residues. This CDR3 is CASSPESTGADYGYTF. CDR3 nucleotide sequence: TGTGCCAGCAGTCCTGAATCGACAGGGGCGGACTATGGCTACACCTTC.

The gene calls are TRBV27 and TRBJ1-4; a weak D match, TRBD1 (5 bases). This CDR3 spans 15 amino acids. Germline CDR1 is MNHEY and CDR2 is SMNVEV (reference sequence). V lost 6 bases, J lost 0 bases, and 11 bases lay in between. CDR3 amino acids: CASSRGTATNEKLFF. CDR3 in DNA: TGTGCCAGCAGCCGGGGGACTGCAACTAATGAAAAACTGTTTTTT. Variable domain in full (rest from reference TRBV27 and TRBJ1-4): EAQVTQNPRYLITVTGKKLTVTCSQNMNHEYMSWYRQDPGLGLRQIYYSMNVEVTDKGDVPEGYKVSRKEKRNFPLILESPSPNQTSLYFCASSRGTATNEKLFFGSGTQLSVL.

The chain links TRBV25-1 to TRBJ2-1; D is perhaps TRBD1 or TRBD2 (5 bases each). CDR3 size: 13 residues. From germline, CDR1 is MGHDK and CDR2 SYGVNS. The germline V and J ends were trimmed by 10 bases and 7 bases, with 17 bases remaining between them. The CDR3 DNA reads as TGTGCCACCCTGGGACGGTTGGGGAATGAGCAGTTCTTC. Protein sequence: CATLGRLGNEQFF.

The chain carries TRBV13 and TRBJ2-5; tentatively, D is TRBD1 or TRBD2 (5 bases each). Trimming stripped 2 bases from V and 0 bases from J, with 13 bases between. Per the germline V gene, CDR1 is PRHDT and CDR2 is FYEKMQ (reference sequence). This CDR3 contains 16 residues. This chain's CDR3 is CASSLIRGAYQETQYF. The CDR3 DNA reads TGTGCCAGCAGCTTAATCCGGGGCGCCTACCAAGAGACCCAGTACTTC.

The chain is built from TRBV7-9 and TRBJ2-3; D call uncertain. CDR1 and CDR2 from the germline V gene are SEHNR and FQNEAQ (reference sequence). V dropped 8 bases and J dropped 7 bases, with 10 bases sitting between them. This CDR3 region has 11 residues. The CDR3 region has the DNA TGTGCCAGCCTTGCCAAGTATACGCAGTATTTT. Its translation is CASLAKYTQYF.

The chain employs TRBV30 and TRBJ2-2; D unresolved. Trimming pared 0 bases from V and 10 bases from J, leaving 6 bases between. CDR3 length: 11 amino acids. Per the germline V gene, CDR1 is GTSNPN and CDR2 is SVGIG (reference sequence). Written as DNA, the CDR3 is TGTGCCTGGAGTGTTAAGTCGGAGCTGTTTTTT. Amino acids: CAWSVKSELFF.

The V and J genes are TRBV19 and TRBJ2-7, with D uncertain. V dropped 9 bases and J dropped 3 bases, with 9 bases sitting between them. The germline V gene encodes CDR1 LNHDA and CDR2 SQIVND (reference sequence). CDR3 length: 11 residues. The CDR3 loop reads CASKWNYEQYF. For the CDR3, the DNA is TGTGCCAGCAAGTGGAACTACGAGCAGTACTTC.

This chain links TRBV15 with TRBJ2-5; tentatively, D is TRBD2 (6 bases). V lost 6 bases and J lost 1, with 18 bases in between. Germline V gene data show CDR1 as LNHNV and CDR2 as YYDKDF (reference sequence). The CDR3 has 16 amino acids. The CDR3 protein is CATRTGLGGTQETQYF. The CDR3 nucleotides read TGTGCCACCAGGACTGGCCTTGGCGGGACCCAAGAGACCCAGTACTTC.

V usage is TRBV7-9 and J usage is TRBJ2-3; D is ambiguous. With 3 bases removed from V and 5 bases from J, the gap between germline ends came to 6 bases. The length of the CDR3 is 12 residues. Germline V gene sequence: CDR1 SEHNR, CDR2 FQNEAQ (reference sequence). CDR3 DNA: TGTGCCAGCAGCTTTAAGGTAGATACGCAGTATTTT. Its protein is CASSFKVDTQYF.

In its sample, this clone was seen once. The CDR3 sequence: CASSDLAGTDTQYF. Written as DNA, the CDR3 is TGTGCCAGCAGCGATCTAGCCGGCACAGATACGCAGTATTTT. The chain combines TRBV9 with TRBJ2-3; tentative D call: TRBD2 (5 bases). Germline values: CDR1 SGDLS, CDR2 YYNGEE. The CDR3 contains 14 residues. V was pared by 3 bases and J by 1 base, with 9 bases between.

The J gene is TRBJ2-5, the V gene TRBV11-2; the match to TRBD2 covers 12 bases. The germline gives CDR1 SGHAT, CDR2 FQNNGV. The CDR3 is made up of 18 amino acids. V lost 0 bases to trimming and J lost 4 bases; unmatched junction nucleotides: 9. CDR3: CASSLDSSGGAIPETQYF. In DNA form, the CDR3 reads TGTGCCAGCAGCTTAGATTCTAGCGGGGGGGCCATTCCAGAGACCCAGTACTTC.

Points on this clone: The junction does not match germline at one end; this may be a read error. The chain is built from TRBV7-7 and TRBJ2-3; TRBD1 matches at 10 bases. The CDR3 has 16 residues. Germline CDR1 and CDR2: SSHAT and FNYEAQ (reference sequence). The CDR3 loop is CASSLAGTGDTDTQYF. The CDR3 DNA reads as TGTGCTAGCAGCTTAGCCGGGACAGGGGACACAGATACGCAGTATTTT.

The chain recombines TRBV6-1 with TRBJ2-5, with D unresolved. From germline, CDR1 is MNHNS and CDR2 SASEGT. This CDR3 spans 14 amino acids. Between the trimmed V and J ends, which lost 2 bases and 5 bases, there was a span of 12 bases. The CDR3 spells CASSESRLSETQYF. In DNA form, the CDR3 reads TGTGCCAGCAGTGAATCTCGGCTTTCGGAGACCCAGTACTTC.

This chain joins TRBV5-1 and TRBJ2-3; no firm D call. V lost 0 bases and J lost 1, with 9 bases in between. CDR1 is SGHRS and CDR2 is YFSETQ in the germline V gene. CDR3 length: 15 amino acids. CDR3 nucleotides: TGCGCCAGCAGCTTGGGGGCCGACGGCACAGATACGCAGTATTTT. Protein sequence: CASSLGADGTDTQYF. Combining the CDR3 with reference TRBV5-1 and TRBJ2-3 gives the whole variable domain KAGVTQTPRYLIKTRGQQVTLSCSPISGHRSVSWYQQTPGQGLQFLFEYFSETQRNKGNFPGRFSGRQFSNSRSEMNVSTLELGDSALYLCASSLGADGTDTQYFGPGTRLTVL.

V is TRBV6-5 and J is TRBJ1-5; perhaps TRBD1 as D (6 bases). Germline assignment: CDR1 MNHEY and CDR2 SVGAGI. This CDR3 has 13 residues. V lost 6 bases and J 3 bases, leaving 9 bases between the germline ends. DNA of the CDR3: TGTGCCAGCAGCCAGGGGAACAATCAGCCCCAGCATTTT. As protein: CASSQGNNQPQHF.

The chain couples TRBV10-3 to TRBJ1-1; possibly TRBD1 for D (5 bases). The CDR3 sequence is 16 residues long. The V gene's germline CDR1 is ENHRY and CDR2 SYGVKD. V lost 0 bases to trimming and J lost 5 bases, with 16 bases between them. The CDR3 DNA is TGTGCCATCAGTGAGTCGGCAGGGAATTTGTGGACTGAAGCTTTCTTT. Translating gives CAISESAGNLWTEAFF.

V gene TRBV4-1 combines with J gene TRBJ2-7, with 10 bases that match TRBD1. This CDR3 contains 15 residues. The germline V gene has CDR1 MGHRA and CDR2 YSYEKL. V lost 4 bases and J lost 4; bases outside the gene matches: 7. The CDR3 region has the DNA TGCGCCAGCAGCCGTACGGGACAGGGGCATTACGAGCAGTACTTC. This gives the protein CASSRTGQGHYEQYF.

J is TRBJ2-7 and V is TRBV30, with TRBD1 matching over 8 bases. CDR3 length: 13 amino acids. Unmatched junction bases numbered 3, after V lost 3 bases and J lost 2 bases. CDR1 is GTSNPN, CDR2 SVGIG, per germline (reference sequence). The CDR3 nucleotides are TGTGCCTGGAGCCTACAGGGGGCCTACGAGCAGTACTTC. Encoded protein: CAWSLQGAYEQYF. Supplemented by reference TRBV30 and TRBJ2-7, the full variable domain reads SQTIHQWPATLVQPVGSPLSLECTVEGTSNPNLYWYRQAAGRGLQLLFYSVGIGQISSEVPQNLSASRPQDRQFILSSKKLLLSDSGFYLCAWSLQGAYEQYFGPGTRLTVT.

The chain combines TRBV6-5 with TRBJ1-2, with 9 bases aligning to TRBD1. The germline V gene has CDR1 MNHEY and CDR2 SVGAGI. V was pared by 8 bases and J by 2 bases, with 6 bases of the junction left unmatched. The CDR3 covers 14 residues. The CDR3 spells CASDSGTGNYGYTF. The CDR3 nucleotides are TGTGCCAGCGATAGCGGGACAGGGAACTATGGCTACACCTTC.